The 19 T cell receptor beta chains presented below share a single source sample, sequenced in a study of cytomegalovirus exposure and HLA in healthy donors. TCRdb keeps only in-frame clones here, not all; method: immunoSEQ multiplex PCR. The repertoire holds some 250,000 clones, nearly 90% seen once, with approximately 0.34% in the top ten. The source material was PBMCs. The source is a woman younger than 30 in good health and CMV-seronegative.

CDR3 amino acids: CASSESGHHYNEQFF. The CDR3 DNA follows: TGTGCCAGTAGTGAATCGGGACACCACTACAATGAGCAGTTCTTC. V usage is TRBV19 and J usage is TRBJ2-1, with D tentatively TRBD1 (6 bases). The ends were cut back, 5 bases at V and 3 bases at J, with 14 bases in the middle. Per germline, CDR1 LNHDA and CDR2 SQIVND (reference sequence). The CDR3 loop spans 15 amino acids.

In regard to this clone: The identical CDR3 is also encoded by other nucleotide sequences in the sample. The CDR3 coding sequence is TGCGCCAGCAGCTTGGGCGCAGGGAACACTGAAGCTTTCTTT. Protein product: CASSLGAGNTEAFF. The chain carries TRBV5-1 and TRBJ1-1, with D uncertain. Germline V gene lookup returns CDR1 SGHRS and CDR2 YFSETQ. The CDR3 contains 14 residues. Trimming removed 0 bases from V and 1 base from J, with 7 bases in between.

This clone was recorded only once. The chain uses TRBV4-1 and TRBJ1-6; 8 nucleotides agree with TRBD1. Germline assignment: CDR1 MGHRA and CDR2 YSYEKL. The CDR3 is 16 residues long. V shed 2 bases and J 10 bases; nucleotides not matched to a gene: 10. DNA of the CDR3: TGCGCCAGCAGCCAATGGACAGGGAATAAAATCTCACCCCTCCACTTT. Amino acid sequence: CASSQWTGNKISPLHF.

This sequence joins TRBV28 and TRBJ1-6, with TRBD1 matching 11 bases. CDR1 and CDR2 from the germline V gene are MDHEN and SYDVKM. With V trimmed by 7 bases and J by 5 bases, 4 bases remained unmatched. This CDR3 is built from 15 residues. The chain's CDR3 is CASKDRGQNNSPLHF. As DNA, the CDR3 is TGTGCCAGCAAGGACAGGGGGCAAAATAATTCACCCCTCCACTTT.

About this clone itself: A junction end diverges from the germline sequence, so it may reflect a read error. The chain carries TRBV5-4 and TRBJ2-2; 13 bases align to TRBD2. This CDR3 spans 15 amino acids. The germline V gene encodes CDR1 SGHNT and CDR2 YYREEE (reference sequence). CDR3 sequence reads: CASSWTSGGTGELFF. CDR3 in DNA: TGTGCGAGCAGCTGGACTAGCGGGGGCACCGGGGAGCTGTTTTTT.

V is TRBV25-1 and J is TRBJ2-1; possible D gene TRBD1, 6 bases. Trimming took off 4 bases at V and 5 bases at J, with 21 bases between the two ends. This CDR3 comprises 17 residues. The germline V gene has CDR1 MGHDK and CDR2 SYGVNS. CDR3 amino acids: CASSATAFGGADNEQFF. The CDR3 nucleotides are TGTGCCAGCAGTGCTACCGCCTTTGGGGGCGCAGACAATGAGCAGTTCTTC.

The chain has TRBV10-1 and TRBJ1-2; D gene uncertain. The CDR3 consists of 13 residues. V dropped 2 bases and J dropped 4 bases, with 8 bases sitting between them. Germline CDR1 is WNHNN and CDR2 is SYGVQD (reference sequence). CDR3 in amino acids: CASSENSFYGYTF. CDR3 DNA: TGCGCCAGCAGTGAGAACAGCTTCTATGGCTACACCTTC.

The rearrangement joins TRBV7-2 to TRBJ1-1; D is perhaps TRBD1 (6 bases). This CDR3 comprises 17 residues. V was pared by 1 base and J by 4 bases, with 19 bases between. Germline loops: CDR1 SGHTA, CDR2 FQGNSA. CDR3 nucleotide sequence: TGTGCCAGCAGCTTAGTGGGGGATTTAAGGGGGTCCACTGAAGCTTTCTTT. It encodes CASSLVGDLRGSTEAFF.

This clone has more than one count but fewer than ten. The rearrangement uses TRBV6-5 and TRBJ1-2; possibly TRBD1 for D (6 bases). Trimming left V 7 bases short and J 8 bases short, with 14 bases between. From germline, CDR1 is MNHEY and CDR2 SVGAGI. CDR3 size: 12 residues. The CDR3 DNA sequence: TGTGCCAGCAAACCCAGGGGAGACGGCTACACCTTC. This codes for CASKPRGDGYTF.

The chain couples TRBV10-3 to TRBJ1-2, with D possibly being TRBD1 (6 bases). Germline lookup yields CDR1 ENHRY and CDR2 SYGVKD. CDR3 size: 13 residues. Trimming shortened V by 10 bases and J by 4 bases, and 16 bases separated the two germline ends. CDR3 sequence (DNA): TGTGCCACCCTACACAGGGATCGCTATGGCTACACCTTC. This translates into CATLHRDRYGYTF.

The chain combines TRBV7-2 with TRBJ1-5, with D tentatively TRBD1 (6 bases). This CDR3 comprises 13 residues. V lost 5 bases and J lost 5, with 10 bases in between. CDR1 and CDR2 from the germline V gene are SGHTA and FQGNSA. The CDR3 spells CASSRQEDQPQHF. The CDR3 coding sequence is TGTGCCAGCAGCCGACAGGAGGATCAGCCCCAGCATTTT.

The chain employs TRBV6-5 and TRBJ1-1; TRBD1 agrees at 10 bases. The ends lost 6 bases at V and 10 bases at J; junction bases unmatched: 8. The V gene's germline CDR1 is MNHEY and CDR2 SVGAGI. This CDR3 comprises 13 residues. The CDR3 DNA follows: TGTGCCAGCAGCCCTGACAGGGGGCGCGGAGCTTTCTTT. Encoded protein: CASSPDRGRGAFF.

CDR3 sequence (DNA): TGTGCCAGCAGCTTAGCGGGACAGGGCGACCAAGAGACCCAGTACTTC. Protein product: CASSLAGQGDQETQYF. This chain connects TRBV13 to TRBJ2-5; 9 bases line up with TRBD1. CDR1 and CDR2 from the germline V gene are PRHDT and FYEKMQ (reference sequence). After removal of 1 base from V and 0 bases from J, the junction contained 3 bases not matched to a gene. The CDR3 is made up of 16 amino acids.

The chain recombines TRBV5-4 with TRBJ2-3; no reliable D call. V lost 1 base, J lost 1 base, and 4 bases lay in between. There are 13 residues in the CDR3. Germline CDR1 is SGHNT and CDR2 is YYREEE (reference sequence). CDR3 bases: TGTGCCAGCAGCTTGCCCGGCACAGATACGCAGTATTTT. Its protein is CASSLPGTDTQYF.

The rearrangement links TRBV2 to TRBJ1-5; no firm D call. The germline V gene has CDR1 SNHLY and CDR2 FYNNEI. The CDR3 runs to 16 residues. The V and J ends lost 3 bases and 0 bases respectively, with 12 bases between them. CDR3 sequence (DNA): TGTGCCAGCAGTGATGCGGGGTTTTATAGCAATCAGCCCCAGCATTTT. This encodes CASSDAGFYSNQPQHF.

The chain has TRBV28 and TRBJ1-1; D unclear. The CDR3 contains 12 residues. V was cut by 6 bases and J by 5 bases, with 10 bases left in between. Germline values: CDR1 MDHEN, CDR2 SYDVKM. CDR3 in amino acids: CASSDGLTEAFF. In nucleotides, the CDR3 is TGTGCCAGCAGCGATGGACTGACTGAAGCTTTCTTT.

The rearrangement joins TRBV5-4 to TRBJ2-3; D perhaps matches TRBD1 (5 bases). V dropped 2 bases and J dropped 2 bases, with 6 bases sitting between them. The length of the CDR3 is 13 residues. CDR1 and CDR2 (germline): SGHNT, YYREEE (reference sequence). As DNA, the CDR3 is TGTGCCAGCAGCTTTGGGGCCACAGATACGCAGTATTTT. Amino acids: CASSFGATDTQYF.

CDR3 residues: CASGTGTGVAGANVLTF. CDR3 DNA: TGTGCCAGCGGCACCGGGACAGGGGTTGCTGGGGCCAACGTCCTGACTTTC. V is TRBV7-9 and J is TRBJ2-6; 10 positions agree with TRBD1. This CDR3 spans 17 amino acids. Germline CDR1 is SEHNR and CDR2 is FQNEAQ (reference sequence). V dropped 8 bases and J dropped 2; count of bases not matched to a gene: 9.

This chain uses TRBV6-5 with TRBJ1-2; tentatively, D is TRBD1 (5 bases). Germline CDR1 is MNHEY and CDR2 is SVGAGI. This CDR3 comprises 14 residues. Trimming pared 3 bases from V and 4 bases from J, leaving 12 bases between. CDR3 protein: CASSYRGGGYGYTF. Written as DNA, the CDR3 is TGTGCCAGCAGTTATCGCGGCGGGGGCTATGGCTACACCTTC.